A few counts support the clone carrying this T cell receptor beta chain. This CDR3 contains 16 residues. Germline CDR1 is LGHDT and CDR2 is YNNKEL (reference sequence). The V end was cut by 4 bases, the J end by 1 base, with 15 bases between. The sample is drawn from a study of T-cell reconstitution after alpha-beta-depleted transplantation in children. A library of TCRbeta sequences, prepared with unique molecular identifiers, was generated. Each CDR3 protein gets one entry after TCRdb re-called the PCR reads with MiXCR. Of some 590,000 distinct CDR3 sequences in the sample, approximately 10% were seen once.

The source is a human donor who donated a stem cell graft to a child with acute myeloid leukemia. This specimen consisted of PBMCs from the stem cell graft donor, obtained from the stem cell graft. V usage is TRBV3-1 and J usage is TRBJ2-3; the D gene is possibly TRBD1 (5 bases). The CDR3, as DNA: TGTGCCAGCAGCCGAAAAAACGTGGGGCGCACAGATACGCAGTATTTT. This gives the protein CASSRKNVGRTDTQYF.